This TCR beta chain was sequenced for a study of T-cell reconstitution after alpha-beta-depleted transplantation in children. This CDR3 region has 13 residues. For TCRbeta, the library was prepared with unique molecular identifiers. TCRdb reprocessed the PCR reads via MiXCR and lists one record per CDR3 protein. The sample includes 250,000 to 300,000 distinct CDR3 sequences, 9.9% of them seen just once. This clonotype came up a few times. The clonotype comes from a human donor who donated a stem cell graft to a child with SCID. The chain has TRBV21-1 and TRBJ2-7; the table's D call of TRBD1 was not tested on the DNA. TRBV21-1 is tagged as a pseudogene. The material was PBMCs from the stem cell graft donor, obtained from the stem cell graft. The CDR3 loop reads CASSKEGSYEQYF. CDR3 bases: TGTGCCAGCAGCAAAGAGGGGAGTTACGAGCAGTACTTC.